The 6 T cell receptor beta chains below all came from one sample that was sequenced in a study of T cell responses to AZD1222 COVID-19 vaccine. Using immunoSEQ multiplex PCR, the repertoire was profiled, and TCRdb retains in-frame clones only, with some absent. The sample includes 70,000 to 85,000 clones, 83% of them seen just once. The sample was peripheral blood, taken 28 days after the second AZD1222 dose. The receptors here all came from an adult who received the AZD1222 COVID-19 vaccine.

The rearrangement links TRBV7-8 to TRBJ1-3; the D gene is possibly TRBD1 (6 bases). This CDR3 has 13 amino acids. Germline loops: CDR1 SGHVS, CDR2 FQNEAQ. V was clipped by 3 bases and J by 4 bases, with 7 bases between them. The CDR3, as DNA: TGTGCCAGCAGCTTGGGACACGGAAACACCATATATTTT. Its protein product is CASSLGHGNTIYF.

The CDR3 DNA follows: TGTGCCAGCAGTGGTTATGGCTACACCTTC. It yields the protein CASSGYGYTF. The gene calls are TRBV2 and TRBJ1-2; D is unresolved. There are 10 residues in the CDR3. The V gene's germline CDR1 is SNHLY and CDR2 FYNNEI. The germline V and J ends were trimmed by 4 bases and 5 bases, with 2 bases remaining between them.

The gene calls are TRBV7-8 and TRBJ1-1, with D perhaps TRBD1 (6 bases). V was trimmed by 6 bases and J by 0 bases, leaving 11 bases between them. The CDR3 contains 14 residues. In germline, CDR1 is SGHVS, CDR2 FQNEAQ. The CDR3 here is CASSLGTMNTEAFF. The CDR3 nucleotides are TGTGCCAGCAGTCTAGGGACAATGAACACTGAAGCTTTCTTT.

The genes are TRBV2 and TRBJ2-1; TRBD2 agrees at 7 bases. The V gene's germline CDR1 is SNHLY and CDR2 FYNNEI. This CDR3 is 14 amino acids long. After removal of 7 bases from V and 2 bases from J, the junction contained 5 bases not matched to a gene. This CDR3 is CASNERGTYNEQFF. CDR3 sequence (DNA): TGTGCCAGCAACGAGCGGGGCACCTACAATGAGCAGTTCTTC.

This clone showed up just once. This chain links TRBV7-9 with TRBJ1-1; no clear D gene. V lost 5 bases to trimming and J lost 1 base, with 5 bases between them. Germline CDR1 reads SEHNR; CDR2 reads FQNEAQ (reference sequence). The CDR3 length is 12 residues. CDR3 protein: CASSGSNTEAFF. CDR3 bases: TGTGCCAGCAGCGGCTCGAACACTGAAGCTTTCTTT.

The V and J genes are TRBV28 and TRBJ1-1, with a possible D match to TRBD1 (5 bases). CDR1 is MDHEN and CDR2 is SYDVKM in the germline V gene. The CDR3 consists of 13 residues. The V end was cut by 6 bases, the J end by 5 bases, with 13 bases between. CDR3 loop: CASRGQLETEAFF. CDR3 coding DNA: TGTGCCAGCAGGGGGCAATTAGAGACTGAAGCTTTCTTT.